By sample share, the clone carrying this T cell receptor (beta chain) is medium-sized. This record belongs to a study of blood T cell repertoires in COVID-19. For the study at large: Italy, Spain and the United States were the sources of the convalescent and acute COVID-19 samples. PBMCs, B-cell-depleted T cells, or T cells provided the cDNA or gDNA that made up the material.

CDR1 and CDR2 (germline): MNHEY, SMNVEV (reference sequence). V shed 5 bases and J shed 4 bases, with 18 bases lying between them. There are 15 residues in the CDR3. Original handling: For nucleated cells, counts were estimated from reference gene primer amplification. TCRdb's table, derived via immunoSEQ multiplex PCR, lists solely in-frame clones and lacks some. D and trimming come from the DNA, and the V and J calls and clone size come from that table. The data show 95,000 to 150,000 clones, with roughly four fifths seen just once and 12% held by the top ten. Sequencing was done on a sample of peripheral blood. This chain uses TRBV27 with TRBJ2-7; D might be TRBD2 (7 bases). The receptor was derived from a man aged 60-69 years with acute or convalescent COVID-19. The CDR3 spells CASSPEAGQVYEQYF. CDR3 sequence (DNA): TGTGCCAGCAGTCCAGAAGCGGGACAAGTTTACGAGCAGTACTTC.